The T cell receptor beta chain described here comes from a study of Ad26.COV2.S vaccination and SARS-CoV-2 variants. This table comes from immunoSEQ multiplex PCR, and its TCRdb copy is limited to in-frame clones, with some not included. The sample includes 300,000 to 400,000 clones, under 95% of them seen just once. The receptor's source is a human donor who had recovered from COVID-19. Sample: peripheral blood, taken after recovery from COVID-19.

The CDR3 DNA is TGTGCCAGCAGCGCTACTAGCGGGGGGTCTGATACGCAGTATTTT. As protein: CASSATSGGSDTQYF. The chain links TRBV11-2 to TRBJ2-3, with 12 bases aligning to TRBD2. Germline loops: CDR1 SGHAT, CDR2 FQNNGV. The CDR3 has 15 residues. Trimming at V came to 5 bases and at J to 6 bases, leaving 6 bases not matched to a gene.